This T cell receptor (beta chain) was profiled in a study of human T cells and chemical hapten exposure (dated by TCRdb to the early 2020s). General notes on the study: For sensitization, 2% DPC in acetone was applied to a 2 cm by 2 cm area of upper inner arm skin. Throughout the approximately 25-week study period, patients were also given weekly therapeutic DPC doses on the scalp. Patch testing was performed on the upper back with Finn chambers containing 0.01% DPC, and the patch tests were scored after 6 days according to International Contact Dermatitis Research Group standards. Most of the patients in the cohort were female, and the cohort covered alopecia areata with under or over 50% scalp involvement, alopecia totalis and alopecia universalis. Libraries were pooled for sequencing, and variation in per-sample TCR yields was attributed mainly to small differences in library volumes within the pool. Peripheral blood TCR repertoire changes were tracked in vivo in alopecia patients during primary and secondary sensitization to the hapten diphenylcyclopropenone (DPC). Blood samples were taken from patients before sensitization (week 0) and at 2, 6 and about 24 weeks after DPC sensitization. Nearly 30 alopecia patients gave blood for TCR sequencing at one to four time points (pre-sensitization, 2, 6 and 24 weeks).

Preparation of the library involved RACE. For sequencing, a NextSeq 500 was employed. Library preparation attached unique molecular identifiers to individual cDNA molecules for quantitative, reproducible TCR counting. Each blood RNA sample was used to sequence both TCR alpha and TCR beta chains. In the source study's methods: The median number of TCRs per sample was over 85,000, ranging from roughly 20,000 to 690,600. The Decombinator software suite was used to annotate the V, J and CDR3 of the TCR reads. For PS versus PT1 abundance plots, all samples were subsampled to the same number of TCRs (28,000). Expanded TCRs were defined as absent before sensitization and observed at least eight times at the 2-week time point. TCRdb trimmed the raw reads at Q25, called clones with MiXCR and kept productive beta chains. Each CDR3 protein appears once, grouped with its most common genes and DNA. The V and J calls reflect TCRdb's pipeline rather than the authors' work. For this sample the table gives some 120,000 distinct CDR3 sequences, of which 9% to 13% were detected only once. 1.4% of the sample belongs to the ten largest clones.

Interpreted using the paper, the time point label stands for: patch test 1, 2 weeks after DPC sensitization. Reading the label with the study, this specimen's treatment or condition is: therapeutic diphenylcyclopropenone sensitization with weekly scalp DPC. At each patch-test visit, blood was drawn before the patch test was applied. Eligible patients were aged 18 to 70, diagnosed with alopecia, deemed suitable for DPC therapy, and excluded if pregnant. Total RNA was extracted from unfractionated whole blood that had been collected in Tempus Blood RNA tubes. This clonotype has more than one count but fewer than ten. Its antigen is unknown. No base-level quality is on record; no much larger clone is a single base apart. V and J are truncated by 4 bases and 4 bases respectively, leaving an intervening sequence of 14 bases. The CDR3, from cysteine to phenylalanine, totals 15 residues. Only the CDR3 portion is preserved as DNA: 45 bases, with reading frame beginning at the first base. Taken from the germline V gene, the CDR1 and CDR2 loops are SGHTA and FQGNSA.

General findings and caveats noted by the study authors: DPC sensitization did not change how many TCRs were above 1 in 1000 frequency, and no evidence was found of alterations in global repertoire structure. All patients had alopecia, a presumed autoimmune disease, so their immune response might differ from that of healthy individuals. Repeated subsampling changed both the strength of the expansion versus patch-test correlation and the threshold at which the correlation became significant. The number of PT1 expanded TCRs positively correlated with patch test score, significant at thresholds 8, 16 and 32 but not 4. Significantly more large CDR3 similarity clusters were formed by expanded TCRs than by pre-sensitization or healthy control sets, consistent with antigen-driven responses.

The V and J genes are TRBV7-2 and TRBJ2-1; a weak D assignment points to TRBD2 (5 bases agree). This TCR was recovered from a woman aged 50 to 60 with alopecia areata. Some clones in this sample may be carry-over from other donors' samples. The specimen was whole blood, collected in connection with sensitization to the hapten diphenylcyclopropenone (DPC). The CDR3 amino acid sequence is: CASSWVGGSYNEQFF. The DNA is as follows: TGTGCCAGCAGCTGGGTGGGCGGGTCTTACAATGAGCAGTTCTTC.